This T cell receptor beta chain originates from a study of blood T cell repertoires in COVID-19 (dated by TCRdb to about 2020). Regarding the complete study: The collaborator samples originated in the United States, Italy and Spain and spanned the acute and convalescent phases of COVID-19. The prospective study material was composed of cDNA or gDNA derived from T cells, B-cell-depleted T cells, or PBMCs. The dataset comprised deeply sampled blood TCRbeta repertoires from subjects exposed to, actively infected with, or recovered from COVID-19. Samples came from the ongoing ImmuneRACE study (first 160 participants) plus 1,254 subjects from 6 global collaborators. Where available, HLA class I and class II types were taken from metadata supplied by the sample provider and were not determined by assay-based typing. Nearly every sample came with metadata listing a de-identified subject ID, COVID-19 status, age in years and sex. The repertoires were made available in a free public database intended to serve as a resource for research on the immune response to SARS-CoV-2.

Summary of the overall study and its limitations: The quantity of clinical and demographic metadata differed by source and by participant and was supplied without curation.

At one collaborating source in Seattle, patients were enrolled during active infection and were followed longitudinally through the course of disease. Whole blood was collected in K2EDTA tubes by collaborating institutions according to the institutions' own protocols. For TCRbeta analysis, collaborator samples were shipped as frozen whole blood, as isolated PBMCs, or as DNA extracted from either sample type. The germline V gene specifies MDHEN as CDR1 and SYDVKM as CDR2. V is clipped by 6 bases and J by 1 base, and the sequence between their germline boundaries is 6 bases long. The CDR3 measures 12 amino acids from cysteine to phenylalanine. CDR3 DNA is the only sequence kept; it has 36 bases, read in frame from the first base. TCRbeta CDR3 regions were amplified from genomic DNA using the immunoSEQ Assay, a bias-controlled multiplex PCR. In the authors' own workflow: The number of nucleated cells in each sample was estimated from the amplification of reference gene primers within the assay. To quantify the absolute abundance of each unique TCRbeta CDR3 rearrangement, sequence reads were collapsed and filtered. For each sample, productive Simpson clonality was calculated by taking the square root of Simpson's diversity index across productive rearrangements. Imported from immuneACCESS, the table was reduced by TCRdb to in-frame sequences with V and J called. These copies leave out some clones; in studies compared against another copy, an unresolved V gene accounts for under half, and the cause of the remainder is not known. The DNA was the basis for D and trimming; V, J and clone size are from that table. The sample table records tens of thousands of clones; about 89% of these occur just once. The ten largest clones represent about 5.5% of the sample.

Worth noting for this clone: No cognate antigen has been identified for it. No much larger clonotype is one base removed from it; base qualities were not supplied.

The sequence joins TRBV28 to TRBJ1-1; the D gene assignment is ambiguous. Sample: peripheral blood. The sequence derives from a man in his sixties with COVID-19, enrolled during active disease. The CDR3 here reads CASSLRNTEAFF. The nucleotide sequence is given as TGTGCCAGCAGCCTACGGAACACTGAAGCTTTCTTT.